The next 16 T cell receptor beta chains were all read from a single sample in a study of radiotherapy plus CTLA-4 blockade in lung cancer (dated by TCRdb to 2016 to 2019). Library preparation was by the immunoSEQ multiplex PCR assay. Drawn from immuneACCESS, this table holds only the in-frame rearrangements with V and J called that TCRdb kept. Clones are partly lost; checked studies trace under half to an unresolved V gene and leave the rest unexplained. This sample gives around 14,000 clones in total; around 72% of them show up just once. The biggest ten clones account for 46% of the sample. The sequenced sample was peripheral blood, obtained from a patient treated with radiotherapy plus ipilimumab. The source is a human donor with non-small cell lung cancer whose response to radiotherapy plus ipilimumab could not be evaluated.

The chain links TRBV27 to TRBJ1-1; a weak D match, TRBD1 (6 bases). The CDR3 runs to 12 residues. Germline CDR1 MNHEY, CDR2 SMNVEV (reference sequence). V was trimmed by 6 bases and J by 6 bases, leaving 11 bases between them. CDR3 sequence: CASSTGSAEAFF. DNA of the CDR3: TGTGCCAGCAGCACAGGGAGTGCTGAAGCTTTCTTT.

This chain connects TRBV18 to TRBJ1-5; D gene ambiguous. V was shortened by 4 bases and J by 3 bases, with 10 bases between the two germline ends. The germline V gene has CDR1 KGHSH and CDR2 LQKENI. CDR3 length: 14 amino acids. The CDR3 loop is CASSLSRVNQPQHF. As DNA, the CDR3 is TGTGCCAGCTCACTTTCCCGGGTCAATCAGCCCCAGCATTTT. Full variable domain (rest looked up from reference TRBV18 and TRBJ1-5): NAGVMQNPRHLVRRRGQEARLRCSPMKGHSHVYWYRQLPEEGLKFMVYLQKENIIDESGMPKERFSAEFPKEGPSILRIQQVVRGDSAAYFCASSLSRVNQPQHFGDGTRLSIL.

V and J are TRBV2 and TRBJ2-5, with TRBD1 matching 12 bases. The J call is in doubt because the DNA end fits TRBJ2-7 better. CDR1 is SNHLY, CDR2 FYNNEI, per germline. This CDR3 region has 17 residues. CDR3 nucleotide sequence: TGTGCCAGCTCCGGGACAGGGGGCAGCAAGCGTTCTTACGAGCAGTACTTC. Residues: CASSGTGGSKRSYEQYF.

The V and J genes are TRBV6-5 and TRBJ2-1; maybe TRBD2 (5 bases). Trimming left V 6 bases short and J 7 bases short, with 16 bases between. Germline CDR1 reads MNHEY; CDR2 reads SVGAGI. The CDR3 has 14 residues. CDR3: CASSLDYVRNEQFF. CDR3 bases: TGTGCCAGCAGCCTTGACTATGTACGTAATGAGCAGTTCTTC.

This rearrangement joins TRBV7-8 to TRBJ1-1, with unresolved D. Per germline, CDR1 SGHVS and CDR2 FQNEAQ. Trimming shortened V by 5 bases and J by 4 bases, and 14 bases separated the two germline ends. The CDR3 consists of 14 residues. The CDR3 loop is CASSPPVIGTEAFF. The CDR3 coding sequence is TGTGCCAGCAGCCCTCCTGTGATCGGCACTGAAGCTTTCTTT. The full variable domain, with the rest looked up from reference TRBV7-8 and TRBJ1-1, is GAGVSQSPRYKVAKRGQDVALRCDPISGHVSLFWYQQALGQGPEFLTYFQNEAQLDKSGLPSDRFFAERPEGSVSTLKIQRTQQEDSAVYLCASSPPVIGTEAFFGQGTRLTVV.

The CDR3 DNA is TGTGCCAGCAGCTTACAGGGGGCAGCCTACAATGAGCAGTTCTTC. This translates into CASSLQGAAYNEQFF. The chain joins TRBV5-5 to TRBJ2-1, with 9 bases fitting TRBD1. V was pared by 2 bases and J by 2 bases, with 2 bases of the junction left unmatched. The CDR3 consists of 15 residues. Germline CDR1 reads SGHKS; CDR2 reads YYEKEE (reference sequence).

The chain couples TRBV2 to TRBJ2-3; 10 nucleotides agree with TRBD2. The V and J ends lost 8 bases and 5 bases, in that order; junction bases with no gene match: 19. CDR3 length equals 18 residues. Germline V CDR1 and CDR2: SNHLY, FYNNEI. The CDR3 spells CASLAGDRSGGALDTQYF. The CDR3 coding sequence is TGTGCCAGCCTAGCTGGTGACCGAAGCGGGGGGGCCCTAGATACGCAGTATTTT.

This clone has more than one count but fewer than ten. The rearrangement joins TRBV19 to TRBJ1-2; TRBD1 might be the D (6 bases). Between the trimmed V and J ends, which lost 3 bases and 10 bases, there was a span of 9 bases. Germline V CDR1 and CDR2: LNHDA, SQIVND (reference sequence). This CDR3 contains 11 residues. CDR3 loop: CASSITGIYTF. The CDR3 DNA is TGTGCCAGTAGTATTACAGGGATCTACACCTTC.

This clone was picked up a small number of times. The chain joins TRBV5-1 to TRBJ1-5; tentatively, D is TRBD1 (5 bases). Between the trimmed V and J ends, which lost 4 bases and 4 bases, there was a span of 12 bases. This CDR3 has 14 residues. In germline, CDR1 is SGHRS, CDR2 YFSETQ. In nucleotides, the CDR3 is TGCGCCAGCAGCCGAGACAGTCTAAATCAGCCCCAGCATTTT. Translating it yields CASSRDSLNQPQHF.

The chain combines TRBV5-1 with TRBJ1-1, with unresolved D. Germline assignment: CDR1 SGHRS and CDR2 YFSETQ. Trimming left V 4 bases short and J 6 bases short, with 16 bases between. The CDR3 sequence is 14 residues long. DNA for the CDR3: TGCGCCAGCAGCCCTCAAACGGGAAGAGCTGAAGCTTTCTTT. As protein: CASSPQTGRAEAFF. The variable domain in full, completed from reference TRBV5-1 and TRBJ1-1, reads KAGVTQTPRYLIKTRGQQVTLSCSPISGHRSVSWYQQTPGQGLQFLFEYFSETQRNKGNFPGRFSGRQFSNSRSEMNVSTLELGDSALYLCASSPQTGRAEAFFGQGTRLTVV.

This sequence joins TRBV18 and TRBJ2-3; a possible D gene is TRBD2 (6 bases). V was pared by 5 bases and J by 2 bases, with 14 bases between. Germline assignment: CDR1 KGHSH and CDR2 LQKENI. The CDR3 consists of 15 residues. In nucleotides, the CDR3 is TGTGCCAGCTCAGTTACCGGGGGTTCCACAGATACGCAGTATTTT. Translation: CASSVTGGSTDTQYF.

A few counts support this clone. The CDR3 nucleotides are TGTGCCAGCAGCTTAAGGACTAGCGGGGGGCAACTCACCACAGATACGCAGTATTTT. This translates into CASSLRTSGGQLTTDTQYF. The chain is built from TRBV7-8 and TRBJ2-3; 14 nucleotides align to TRBD2. The length of the CDR3 is 19 residues. V was clipped by 2 bases and J by 2 bases; unmatched bases: 9. Per the germline V gene, CDR1 is SGHVS and CDR2 is FQNEAQ.

The V call is TRBV7-3, the J call TRBJ2-5, with a tentative D call TRBD2 (5 bases). The germline V gene encodes CDR1 SGHTA and CDR2 FQGTGA. Trimming pared 5 bases from V and 5 bases from J, leaving 18 bases between. This CDR3 spans 15 amino acids. Written as DNA, the CDR3 is TGTGCCAGCAGCCTCCGAGGGATCCCGGGGGAGACCCAGTACTTC. Translated: CASSLRGIPGETQYF.

CDR3 protein: CASSLDRGYEQYV. Written as DNA, the CDR3 is TGCGCCAGCAGTCTCGACAGGGGCTACGAGCAGTACGTC. This chain uses TRBV5-1 with TRBJ2-7; 8 bases are shared with TRBD1. Germline loops: CDR1 SGHRS, CDR2 YFSETQ. V shed 5 bases, J shed 3 bases, and the junction held 4 bases outside the gene matches. The CDR3 is 13 amino acids.

The rearrangement links TRBV7-3 to TRBJ1-6; TRBD1 aligns across 8 bases. This CDR3 is built from 12 residues. Germline CDR1 and CDR2: SGHTA and FQGTGA. Trimming at V came to 0 bases and at J to 14 bases, leaving 0 bases not matched to a gene. The CDR3 coding sequence is TGTGCCAGCAGCTTAACGACAGGGGCCCTCCACTTT. Translation: CASSLTTGALHF.

The genes are TRBV29-1 and TRBJ1-3; 8 bases fit TRBD1. V trimming: 4 bases; J trimming: 2 bases; junction bases outside the gene matches: 13. This CDR3 has 17 residues. Germline-derived CDR1 and CDR2 are SQVTM and ANQGSEA. CDR3 bases: TGCAGCGTTGCGGGCGGTCAACAGGGGGGGCCTGGAAACACCATATATTTT. Translation: CSVAGGQQGGPGNTIYF.